The present T cell receptor beta chain was sequenced within a study of blood T cell repertoires in COVID-19. Study context: There were acute and convalescent COVID-19 samples, and they came from the United States, Italy and Spain. In each case, the material was cDNA or gDNA derived from T cells, B-cell-depleted T cells, or PBMCs.

Using immunoSEQ multiplex PCR, the repertoire was profiled, and TCRdb retains in-frame clones only, with some absent. The sample yields 240,000 or so clones, about 86% seen once. In this sample, this clone turned up once. Trimming took off 1 base at V and 5 bases at J, with 21 bases between the two ends. This CDR3 comprises 18 residues. Germline lookup yields CDR1 LNHNV and CDR2 YYDKDF (reference sequence). This TCR came from a man aged 55 to 70 with acute or convalescent COVID-19. The genes are TRBV15 and TRBJ1-3; maybe TRBD1 (6 bases). The sequencing sample was made of peripheral blood. CDR3 loop: CATSRATSLTGIRNTIYF. The CDR3 nucleotides read TGTGCCACCAGCAGAGCGACCTCACTTACAGGGATCAGAAACACCATATATTTT.